This TCR beta chain was recorded in a study of blood T cell repertoires in COVID-19. Germline loops: CDR1 SGHDT, CDR2 YYEEEE. The CDR3 consists of 17 residues. The V segment lost 3 bases and the J segment 7 bases; nucleotides outside the gene matches: 10. Sequencing used immunoSEQ multiplex PCR; TCRdb keeps in-frame clones, though not all of them. The sample has some 200,000 clones, 86% seen once. This clonotype was obtained from an elderly man with acute or convalescent COVID-19. V and J are TRBV5-6 and TRBJ2-1; 13 nucleotides match TRBD2. What was sequenced was peripheral blood. Written as DNA, the CDR3 is TGTGCCAGCAGCTCCGTCTCACTAGCGGGAGGGTCGAATGAGCAGTTCTTC. Amino acid sequence: CASSSVSLAGGSNEQFF.